The TCR beta chain under discussion was sequenced for a study of T cell responses to AZD1222 COVID-19 vaccine. The V gene's germline CDR1 is LGHNA and CDR2 YNFKEQ. The CDR3 loop spans 17 amino acids. V shed 0 bases, J shed 4 bases, and the junction held 8 bases outside the gene matches. Data came from immunoSEQ multiplex PCR; TCRdb stores just in-frame clones and leaves some out. The data show about 170,000 clones, with roughly nine tenths seen just once and approximately 0.97% held by the top ten. Findings and caveats of the study: Among the donors, most were white British and more were female, and clonal diversity was possibly underestimated. Vaccine-related CD4 TCRs covered spike, predominating at 160-218 and 743-854.

About this clone: The antigen remains undetermined.

The source was peripheral blood, collected 28 days after the second AZD1222 dose. This chain joins TRBV4-2 and TRBJ2-3, with 9 nucleotides matching TRBD2. The receptor's source is an adult who received the AZD1222 COVID-19 vaccine. This CDR3 reads CASSQERSGGPPDTQYF. The CDR3 DNA reads TGTGCCAGCAGCCAAGAACGAAGCGGGGGGCCCCCAGATACGCAGTATTTT.